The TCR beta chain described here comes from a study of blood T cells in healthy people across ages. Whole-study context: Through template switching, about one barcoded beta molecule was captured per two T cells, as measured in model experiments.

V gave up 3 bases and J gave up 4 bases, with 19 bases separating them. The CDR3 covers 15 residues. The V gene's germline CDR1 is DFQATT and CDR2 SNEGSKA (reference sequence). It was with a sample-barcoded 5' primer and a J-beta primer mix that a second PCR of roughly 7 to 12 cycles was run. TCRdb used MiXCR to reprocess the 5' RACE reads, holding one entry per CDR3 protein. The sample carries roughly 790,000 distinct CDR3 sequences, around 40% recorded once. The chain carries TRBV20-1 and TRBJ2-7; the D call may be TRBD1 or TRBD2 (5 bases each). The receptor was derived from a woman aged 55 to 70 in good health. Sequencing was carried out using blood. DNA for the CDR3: TGCAGTGCTAGCGGGGCAGACTCAAGCACTTACGAGCAGTACTTC. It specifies CSASGADSSTYEQYF.